The 32 T cell receptor beta chains below were found in one sample sequenced in a study of blood T cells in healthy people across ages. Primed by a sample-barcoded 5' primer and a J-beta primer mix, a second PCR proceeded for 7 to 11 cycles. MiXCR was run by TCRdb on the 5' RACE reads, yielding one entry per CDR3 protein. Here the sample spans about 630,000 distinct CDR3 sequences, about 21% being singletons. Sample: blood. Every receptor here comes from a man aged 65-85 years in good health.

There are a few counts of this clonotype. The chain is built from TRBV4-3 and TRBJ2-1, with D possibly matching TRBD2 (5 bases). CDR1 is LGHNA, CDR2 YSLEER, per germline. The ends were cut back, 2 bases at V and 0 bases at J, with 14 bases in the middle. The CDR3 is 17 residues long. The chain's CDR3 is CASSQQPSGGSYNEQFF. Here the CDR3 DNA reads TGCGCCAGCAGCCAACAACCCAGCGGAGGCTCCTACAATGAGCAGTTCTTC.

The J gene is TRBJ2-1, the V gene TRBV19, with D possibly matching TRBD2 (5 bases). Per germline, CDR1 LNHDA and CDR2 SQIVND (reference sequence). CDR3 length equals 14 residues. The ends were cut back, 6 bases at V and 5 bases at J, with 14 bases in the middle. In DNA, the CDR3 is TGTGCCAGTAGCCGCGGAGGTGCCCACAATGAGCAGTTCTTC. This translates into CASSRGGAHNEQFF.

The chain uses TRBV7-9 and TRBJ2-7; 11 bases are a match to TRBD2. The CDR3 sequence is 15 residues long. V shed 1 base, J shed 5 bases, and the junction held 4 bases outside the gene matches. The germline gives CDR1 SEHNR, CDR2 FQNEAQ (reference sequence). The CDR3 reads CASSLVAGGPDEQYF. CDR3 DNA: TGTGCCAGCAGCTTAGTAGCGGGAGGGCCTGACGAGCAGTACTTC. Full variable domain (rest looked up from reference TRBV7-9 and TRBJ2-7): DTGVSQNPRHKITKRGQNVTFRCDPISEHNRLYWYRQTLGQGPEFLTYFQNEAQLEKSRLLSDRFSAERPKGSFSTLEIQRTEQGDSAMYLCASSLVAGGPDEQYFGPGTRLTVT.

The rearrangement uses TRBV5-1 and TRBJ2-5; TRBD1 matches 7 bases. Germline CDR1 reads SGHRS; CDR2 reads YFSETQ. Trimming removed 4 bases from V and 5 bases from J; junction bases left unmatched: 5. This CDR3 is built from 13 residues. The CDR3 sequence: CASSMTGWETQYF. CDR3 nucleotide sequence: TGCGCCAGCAGCATGACAGGGTGGGAGACCCAGTACTTC. Using reference TRBV5-1 and TRBJ2-5 for the parts outside the CDR3, the full variable domain is KAGVTQTPRYLIKTRGQQVTLSCSPISGHRSVSWYQQTPGQGLQFLFEYFSETQRNKGNFPGRFSGRQFSNSRSEMNVSTLELGDSALYLCASSMTGWETQYFGPGTRLLVL.

This chain joins TRBV5-1 and TRBJ2-6; 7 nucleotides line up with TRBD1. The length of the CDR3 is 18 residues. Germline V gene sequence: CDR1 SGHRS, CDR2 YFSETQ. The ends lost 8 bases at V and 0 bases at J; junction bases unmatched: 14. The CDR3 region has the DNA TGCGCCAGTCAAATAATCGGACAGGCGTCCTCTGGGGCCAACGTCCTGACTTTC. As protein: CASQIIGQASSGANVLTF.

The chain is built from TRBV4-1 and TRBJ1-4, with a possible D match to TRBD1 (5 bases). The V end was cut by 1 base, the J end by 8 bases, with 17 bases between. There are 16 residues in the CDR3. CDR1 is MGHRA and CDR2 is YSYEKL in the germline V gene. CDR3 region: CASSQGIKGPREKLFF. The CDR3 DNA sequence: TGCGCCAGCAGCCAAGGAATCAAGGGGCCTAGGGAAAAACTGTTTTTT.

The sample holds a few counts of this clonotype. V and J are TRBV12-3 or TRBV12-4 and TRBJ2-3; TRBD1 is a possible D gene (6 bases). The length of the CDR3 is 14 residues. Trimming pared 7 bases from V and 8 bases from J, leaving 19 bases between. The CDR3 sequence: CASTDRQTRLTQYF. Here the CDR3 DNA reads TGTGCCAGCACCGACAGGCAAACTCGTCTTACGCAGTATTTT.

In the case of this clonotype: One junction end does not reproduce the germline sequence, and a read error may be involved. The chain joins TRBV4-3 to TRBJ1-4, with 7 bases identical to TRBD1. Per the germline V gene, CDR1 is LGHNA and CDR2 is YSLEER. The CDR3 has 17 amino acids. The CDR3 protein is CANSQYPSGQNNEKLFF. The CDR3 DNA follows: TGCGCCAACAGCCAATATCCGTCGGGACAGAATAATGAAAAACTGTTTTTT.

J is TRBJ2-5 and V is TRBV9; D remains ambiguous. The CDR3 runs 15 residues. Germline lookup yields CDR1 SGDLS and CDR2 YYNGEE. Trimming took 0 bases from V and 5 from J, leaving 14 bases between them. CDR3 sequence reads: CASSVDISRTETQYF. In DNA form, the CDR3 reads TGTGCCAGCAGCGTAGACATATCGAGAACCGAGACCCAGTACTTC.

This clonotype was observed a handful of times. Compared with germline, one end of the junction differs, possibly owing to a read error. This sequence joins TRBV2 and TRBJ2-5; the D gene is possibly TRBD1 (6 bases). The CDR3 is made up of 13 amino acids. Germline CDR1 and CDR2: SNHLY and FYNNEI. Here the CDR3 DNA reads TGTGCCGGCAGTGGGGACACTCAAGAGACCCAGTACTTC. Protein product: CAGSGDTQETQYF.

This sequence joins TRBV11-2 and TRBJ2-2; 11 bases are shared with TRBD1. Germline loops: CDR1 SGHAT, CDR2 FQNNGV. This CDR3 spans 15 amino acids. With 5 bases clipped from V and 4 bases from J, the junction kept 3 bases outside the gene matches. The CDR3 sequence: CASSKDRGLTGELFF. The CDR3, as DNA: TGTGCCAGCAGCAAGGACAGGGGGCTCACCGGGGAGCTGTTTTTT.

The chain joins TRBV20-1 to TRBJ2-7; perhaps TRBD2 as D (5 bases). Germline CDR1 reads DFQATT; CDR2 reads SNEGSKA (reference sequence). Trimming removed 4 bases from V and 2 bases from J, with 9 bases in between. This CDR3 is built from 12 residues. In nucleotides, the CDR3 is TGCAGTGCTACGCGGGTCCCCTACGAGCAGTACTTC. It translates to CSATRVPYEQYF.

The genes are TRBV7-9 and TRBJ2-1; 10 bases fit TRBD1. J lost 6 bases, V lost 5 bases, and 7 bases had no gene match. The CDR3 extends over 15 amino acids. From germline, CDR1 is SEHNR and CDR2 FQNEAQ (reference sequence). For the CDR3, the DNA is TGTGCCAGCAGCCCCACCGGGACAGGGGTCAATGAGCAGTTCTTC. As protein: CASSPTGTGVNEQFF.

V is TRBV7-6 and J is TRBJ2-1; D may match TRBD1 or TRBD2 (5 bases each). The germline CDR1 and CDR2 sequences are SGHVS and FNYEAQ. Trimming stripped 1 base from V and 6 bases from J, with 13 bases between. The CDR3 runs 15 residues. CDR3 coding DNA: TGTGCCAGCAGCTTAGATACAACAGGAGGCAATGAGCAGTTCTTC. It translates to CASSLDTTGGNEQFF.

This clonotype showed up just a few times. The chain recombines TRBV20-1 with TRBJ2-5; no clear D gene. Trimming pared 4 bases from V and 2 bases from J, leaving 11 bases between. The CDR3 is 13 amino acids. CDR1 and CDR2 from the germline V gene are DFQATT and SNEGSKA (reference sequence). The CDR3 DNA reads TGCAGTGCTACATCCAGCCGGCAAGAGACCCAGTACTTC. Its translation is CSATSSRQETQYF.

The CDR3 coding sequence is TGCGCCAGCAGCCCCGGGACGGATTTTACTCAAGAGACCCAGTACTTC. As protein: CASSPGTDFTQETQYF. The chain combines TRBV5-1 with TRBJ2-5; either TRBD1 or TRBD2 may supply D (5 bases each). This CDR3 region has 16 residues. Germline CDR1 is SGHRS and CDR2 is YFSETQ. The germline V and J ends were trimmed by 4 bases and 2 bases, with 18 bases remaining between them.

The chain couples TRBV10-3 to TRBJ2-2; no definite D call. V lost 6 bases to trimming and J lost 1 base, with 3 bases between them. CDR3 length: 12 amino acids. CDR1 is ENHRY and CDR2 is SYGVKD in the germline V gene. This chain's CDR3 is CAIRQNTGELFF. DNA for the CDR3: TGTGCCATCAGGCAGAACACCGGGGAGCTGTTTTTT.

This clonotype has more than one count but fewer than ten. The V and J genes are TRBV7-9 and TRBJ1-4, with D possibly TRBD1 on 6 matching bases. Per the germline V gene, CDR1 is SEHNR and CDR2 is FQNEAQ (reference sequence). The CDR3 totals 17 residues. V was trimmed by 5 bases and J by 0 bases, leaving 16 bases between them. The chain's CDR3 is CASSPGTSPSTNEKLFF. CDR3 nucleotides: TGTGCCAGCAGCCCCGGGACATCCCCTTCAACTAATGAAAAACTGTTTTTT.

The gene calls are TRBV7-2 and TRBJ2-5, with 8 nucleotides matching TRBD2. This CDR3 spans 17 amino acids. The ends lost 5 bases at V and 4 bases at J; junction bases unmatched: 15. The germline gives CDR1 SGHTA, CDR2 FQGNSA. The CDR3, as DNA: TGTGCCAGCAGCCCAGGCCATCAAGCGGGAGTGGGAGAGACCCAGTACTTC. Translated: CASSPGHQAGVGETQYF. The variable domain in full, with the rest retrieved from reference TRBV7-2 and TRBJ2-5, is GAGVSQSPSNKVTEKGKDVELRCDPISGHTALYWYRQSLGQGLEFLIYFQGNSAPDKSGLPSDRFSAERTGGSVSTLTIQRTQQEDSAVYLCASSPGHQAGVGETQYFGPGTRLLVL.

Many counts were recorded for this clonotype. The chain links TRBV9 to TRBJ1-4, with a possible D match to TRBD1 (5 bases). The CDR3 runs 14 residues. Germline lookup yields CDR1 SGDLS and CDR2 YYNGEE. V was clipped by 4 bases and J by 1 base, with 8 bases between them. CDR3 loop: CASSSGGTNEKLFF. Here the CDR3 DNA reads TGTGCCAGCAGCTCGGGGGGAACTAATGAAAAACTGTTTTTT. Complete variable domain (other parts from reference TRBV9 and TRBJ1-4): DSGVTQTPKHLITATGQRVTLRCSPRSGDLSVYWYQQSLDQGLQFLIQYYNGEERAKGNILERFSAQQFPDLHSELNLSSLELGDSALYFCASSSGGTNEKLFFGSGTQLSVL.

The V call is TRBV20-1, the J call TRBJ2-7; 12 bases are shared with TRBD2. This CDR3 is built from 15 residues. From germline, CDR1 is DFQATT and CDR2 SNEGSKA (reference sequence). The V segment lost 0 bases and the J segment 5 bases; nucleotides outside the gene matches: 5. This CDR3 is CSARERLAGVHEQYF. CDR3 sequence (DNA): TGCAGTGCTAGAGAGAGACTAGCGGGAGTCCACGAGCAGTACTTC.

This clonotype was observed at least ten times. Written as DNA, the CDR3 is TGTGCCAGCAGTTTCCTTTCCGGCACAGATACGCAGTATTTT. This gives the protein CASSFLSGTDTQYF. This rearrangement joins TRBV28 to TRBJ2-3; D is unclear. The CDR3 is made up of 14 amino acids. The germline CDR1 and CDR2 sequences are MDHEN and SYDVKM. Trimming removed 3 bases at V and 1 base at J, with 8 bases between. The full variable domain, in which reference TRBV28 and TRBJ2-3 provide the parts outside the CDR3, is DVKVTQSSRYLVKRTGEKVFLECVQDMDHENMFWYRQDPGLGLRLIYFSYDVKMKEKGDIPEGYSVSREKKERFSLILESASTNQTSMYLCASSFLSGTDTQYFGPGTRLTVL.

The J gene is TRBJ2-5, the V gene TRBV3-1; perhaps TRBD2 as D (5 bases). The tail of the sequence fits TRBJ2-1 better, so the J call may be wrong. The CDR3 is 15 residues long. CDR1 and CDR2 (germline): LGHDT, YNNKEL (reference sequence). CDR3 sequence: CASSRFRGFLNEQFF. The DNA of the CDR3 is TGTGCCAGCAGCCGATTTAGAGGGTTTTTAAATGAGCAGTTCTTC.

This clonotype has just a few counts. The chain employs TRBV6-6 and TRBJ2-3; D uncertain. Germline CDR1 is MNHNY and CDR2 is SVGAGI (reference sequence). CDR3 size: 14 residues. With 10 bases removed from V and 2 bases from J, the gap between germline ends came to 16 bases. CDR3 loop: CATAGSLNTDTQYF. CDR3 DNA sequence: TGTGCCACGGCAGGTAGTCTTAACACAGATACGCAGTATTTT.

The genes are TRBV10-3 and TRBJ1-4; D is ambiguous. Germline CDR1 and CDR2: ENHRY and SYGVKD. This CDR3 is 15 amino acids long. Trimming cost V 0 bases and J 3 bases, with 8 bases left between them. The CDR3 DNA sequence: TGTGCCATCAGTGAGTCCGTGCAGTCTAATGAAAAACTGTTTTTT. Translated: CAISESVQSNEKLFF.

This clonotype occurred a few times. This chain uses TRBV10-3 with TRBJ2-5; TRBD2 is a possible D gene (6 bases). V was trimmed by 3 bases and J by 5 bases, leaving 10 bases between them. This CDR3 spans 13 amino acids. Looked up from germline, CDR1 is ENHRY and CDR2 is SYGVKD. CDR3 region: CAISDWGVETQYF. The CDR3 nucleotides are TGTGCCATCAGTGACTGGGGGGTGGAGACCCAGTACTTC.

V usage is TRBV5-1 and J usage is TRBJ1-1, with D possibly being TRBD1 (6 bases). Germline V CDR1 and CDR2: SGHRS, YFSETQ. Deletions cut 1 base from V and 11 bases from J, with 18 bases between. The CDR3 has 14 amino acids. CDR3: CASSLMGRGQDAFF. The CDR3 bases are TGCGCCAGCAGCTTGATGGGCAGGGGCCAAGACGCTTTCTTT.

This clonotype was detected a few times. The DNA of the CDR3 is TGTGCCAGCAGCCATGTGGCAACCTACAATGAGCAGTTCTTC. Translating it yields CASSHVATYNEQFF. The chain carries TRBV14 and TRBJ2-1; D is unresolved. Germline V gives CDR1 SGHDN, CDR2 FVKESK. The CDR3 length is 14 residues. The ends were cut back, 3 bases at V and 2 bases at J, with 8 bases in the middle.

This clonotype was recorded a few times. The chain has TRBV12-3 or TRBV12-4 and TRBJ2-3, with 8 bases lining up with TRBD2. The length of the CDR3 is 14 residues. With 1 base clipped from V and 11 bases from J, the junction kept 8 bases outside the gene matches. CDR3 nucleotides: TGTGCCAGCAGTTTAGGACTAGCGCTCGGGCAGCAGTATTTT. Translation: CASSLGLALGQQYF.

This clonotype was picked up many times. This chain connects TRBV5-1 to TRBJ2-3; D is possibly TRBD1 or TRBD2 (5 bases each). The CDR3 spans 15 residues. V lost 0 bases, J lost 4 bases, and 12 bases lay in between. Looked up from germline, CDR1 is SGHRS and CDR2 is YFSETQ. In DNA, the CDR3 is TGCGCCAGCAGCTTGGACGGGACGGCTCCAGATACGCAGTATTTT. This codes for CASSLDGTAPDTQYF.

This chain joins TRBV20-1 and TRBJ2-5, with 8 nucleotides matching TRBD2. The better agreement between TRBJ2-7 and the DNA end casts doubt on the J call. This CDR3 comprises 14 residues. CDR1 and CDR2 (germline): DFQATT, SNEGSKA (reference sequence). The CDR3 DNA sequence: TGCAGTGCTACAAGCGGGGGAAGAGTATCCGAGCAGTACTTC. It translates to CSATSGGRVSEQYF.

This clonotype was picked up a small number of times. The rearrangement uses TRBV3-1 and TRBJ2-3; 7 bases are shared with TRBD2. The CDR3 has 15 amino acids. The germline V gene has CDR1 LGHDT and CDR2 YNNKEL (reference sequence). J lost 4 bases, V lost 5 bases, and 9 bases had no gene match. The CDR3 nucleotides are TGTGCCAGCAGCACTCGACTAGCTGCTGCAGATACGCAGTATTTT. This codes for CASSTRLAAADTQYF.